Included here is one T cell receptor beta chain sequence, with context. This entry belongs to a study of blood T cell repertoires in COVID-19. Original analysis: Using reference gene primer amplification, nucleated cell counts were estimated. The protocol was immunoSEQ multiplex PCR, while the TCRdb copy is restricted to in-frame clones and leaves out a portion. That table furnishes V, J and clone size, whereas the DNA furnished D and trimming. This sample carries about 120,000 clones, roughly 81% of them seen once, and the ten largest clones take 10%. Germline V gene lookup returns CDR1 GTSNPN and CDR2 SVGIG (reference sequence). The CDR3 is 14 residues long. V shed 0 bases and J 4 bases; nucleotides not matched to a gene: 0.

The chain couples TRBV30 to TRBJ2-3, with 11 bases matching TRBD2. Sequencing used peripheral blood. This sequence was found in a human donor in a cohort sampled during active COVID-19. The CDR3 nucleotides are TGTGCCTGGAGTGTACTAGCGGGAGCAGATACGCAGTATTTT. This sequence encodes CAWSVLAGADTQYF. Complete variable domain (other parts from reference TRBV30 and TRBJ2-3): SQTIHQWPATLVQPVGSPLSLECTVEGTSNPNLYWYRQAAGRGLQLLFYSVGIGQISSEVPQNLSASRPQDRQFILSSKKLLLSDSGFYLCAWSVLAGADTQYFGPGTRLTVL.